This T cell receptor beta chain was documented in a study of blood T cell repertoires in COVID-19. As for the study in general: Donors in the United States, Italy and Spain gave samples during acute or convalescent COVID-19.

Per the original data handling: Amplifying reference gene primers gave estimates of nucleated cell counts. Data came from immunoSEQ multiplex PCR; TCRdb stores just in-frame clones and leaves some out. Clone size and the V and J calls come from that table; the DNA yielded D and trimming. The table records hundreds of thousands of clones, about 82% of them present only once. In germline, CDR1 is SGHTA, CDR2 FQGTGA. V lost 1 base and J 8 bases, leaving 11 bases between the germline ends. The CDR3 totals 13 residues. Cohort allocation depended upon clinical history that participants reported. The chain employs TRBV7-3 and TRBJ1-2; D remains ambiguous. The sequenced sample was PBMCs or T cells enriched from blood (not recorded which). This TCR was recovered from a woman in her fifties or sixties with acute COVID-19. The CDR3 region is CASSLSAEGGYTF. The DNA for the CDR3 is TGTGCCAGCAGCTTAAGTGCAGAGGGCGGCTACACCTTC.